The clone carrying this TCR beta chain has just one count. The source of the sample is a study of beta chain features in type 1 diabetes. Expressed TCRB transcripts were sequenced because the isolated RNA had all been reverse transcribed beforehand. Profiled with immunoSEQ multiplex PCR; TCRdb holds only in-frame clones, not every one. The sample includes about 260,000 clones, roughly 70% seen only once; the top ten take roughly 0.048%. With 0 bases clipped from V and 4 bases from J, the junction kept 7 bases outside the gene matches. This CDR3 contains 15 residues. CDR1 and CDR2 from the germline V gene are GTSNPN and SVGIG (reference sequence).

V and J are TRBV30 and TRBJ2-3, with 7 bases fitting TRBD2. The sequencing sample was made of naive CD4+ T cells from blood. The sequence was collected from a man younger than 40 in good health. CDR3 in amino acids: CAWSVLTSRPDTQYF. Here the CDR3 DNA reads TGTGCCTGGAGTGTCCTGACTAGCCGTCCAGATACGCAGTATTTT.